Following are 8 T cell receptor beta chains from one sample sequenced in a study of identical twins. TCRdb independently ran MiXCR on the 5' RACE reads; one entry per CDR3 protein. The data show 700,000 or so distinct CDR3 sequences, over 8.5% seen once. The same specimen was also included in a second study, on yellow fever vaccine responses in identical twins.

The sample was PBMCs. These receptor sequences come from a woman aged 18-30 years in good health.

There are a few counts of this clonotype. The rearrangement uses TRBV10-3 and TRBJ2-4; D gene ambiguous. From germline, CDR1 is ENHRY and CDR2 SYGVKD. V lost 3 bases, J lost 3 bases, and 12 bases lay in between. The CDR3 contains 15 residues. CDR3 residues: CAISEWLGSKNIQYF. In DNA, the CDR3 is TGTGCCATCAGTGAATGGTTGGGCAGCAAAAACATTCAGTACTTC.

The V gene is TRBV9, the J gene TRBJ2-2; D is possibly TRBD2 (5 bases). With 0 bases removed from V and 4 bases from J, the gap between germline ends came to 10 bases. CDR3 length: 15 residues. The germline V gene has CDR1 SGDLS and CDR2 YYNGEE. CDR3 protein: CASSVAWESTGELFF. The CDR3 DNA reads TGTGCCAGCAGCGTAGCTTGGGAGTCCACCGGGGAGCTGTTTTTT.

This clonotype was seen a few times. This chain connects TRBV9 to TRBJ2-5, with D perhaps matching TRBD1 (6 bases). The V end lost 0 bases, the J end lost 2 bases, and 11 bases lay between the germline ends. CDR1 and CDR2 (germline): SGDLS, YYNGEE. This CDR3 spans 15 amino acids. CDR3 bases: TGTGCCAGCAGCGTAGGGACAGTACTGCAAGAGACCCAGTACTTC. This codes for CASSVGTVLQETQYF.

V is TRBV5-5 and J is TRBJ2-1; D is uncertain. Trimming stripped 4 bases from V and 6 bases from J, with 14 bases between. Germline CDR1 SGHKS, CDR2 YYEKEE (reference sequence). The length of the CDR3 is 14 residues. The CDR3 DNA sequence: TGTGCCAGCAGCCCCGGGCTCCAATGCAATGAGCAGTTCTTC. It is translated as CASSPGLQCNEQFF.

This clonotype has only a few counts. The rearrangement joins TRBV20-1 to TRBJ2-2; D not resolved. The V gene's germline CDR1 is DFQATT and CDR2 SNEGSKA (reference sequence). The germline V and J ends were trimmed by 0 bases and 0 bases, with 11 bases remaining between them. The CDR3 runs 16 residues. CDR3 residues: CSARDSVASNTGELFF. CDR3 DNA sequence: TGCAGTGCTAGAGATTCGGTAGCCTCGAACACCGGGGAGCTGTTTTTT.

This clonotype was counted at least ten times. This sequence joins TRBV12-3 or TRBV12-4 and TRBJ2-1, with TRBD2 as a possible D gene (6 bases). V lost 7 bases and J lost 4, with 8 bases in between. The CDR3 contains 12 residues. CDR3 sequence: CASKGLYNEQFF. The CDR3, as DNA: TGTGCCAGCAAGGGACTTTACAATGAGCAGTTCTTC.

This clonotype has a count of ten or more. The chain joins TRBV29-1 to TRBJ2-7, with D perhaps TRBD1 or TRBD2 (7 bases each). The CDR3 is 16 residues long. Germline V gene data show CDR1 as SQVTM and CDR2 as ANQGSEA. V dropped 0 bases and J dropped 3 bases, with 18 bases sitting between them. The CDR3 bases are TGCAGCGTTGAAGATCTTGCAGGGGGAGGGCTCTACGAGCAGTACTTC. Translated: CSVEDLAGGGLYEQYF.

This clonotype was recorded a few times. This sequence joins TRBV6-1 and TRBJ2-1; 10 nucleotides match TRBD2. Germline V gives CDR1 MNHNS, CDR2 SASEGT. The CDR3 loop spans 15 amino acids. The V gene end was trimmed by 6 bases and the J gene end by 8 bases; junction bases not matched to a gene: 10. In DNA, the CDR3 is TGTGCCAGCAGCCGGGGCGGGACTAGCGTCGATGAGCAGTTCTTC. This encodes CASSRGGTSVDEQFF.